A selection of T cell receptor beta chains follows, all from one sample in a study of cytomegalovirus exposure and HLA in healthy donors. Assay used: immunoSEQ multiplex PCR; TCRdb lists only in-frame clones, some missing. Of fewer than 200,000 clones listed, 60% to 85% are singletons. Material for sequencing was PBMCs. Receptor source: a woman aged 45 to 65 in good health and CMV-seropositive. Both conserved end residues are part of each CDR3. The D gene is left open where the match is weak. Part of the rows lack a size; the others show once, few, many or a class for expanded clones.

len,v_gene,abundance,d_gene,j_gene,CDR3aa,CDR3nt
11,TRBV20-1,.,TRBD1,TRBJ1-5,CSAGNGQASHF,TGCAGTGCTGGGAACGGACAGGCCTCGCATTTT
13,TRBV5-6,.,.,TRBJ2-7,CASSLALRDEQYF,TGTGCCAGCAGCTTAGCCCTACGCGACGAGCAGTACTTC
14,TRBV6-5,.,TRBD1,TRBJ2-7,CASSWDRGSYEQYF,TGTGCCAGCAGTTGGGACAGGGGATCCTACGAGCAGTACTTC
15,TRBV27,.,.,TRBJ1-6,CASTRTYGNNSPLHF,TGTGCCAGCACCCGGACATACGGCAATAATTCACCCCTCCACTTT
13,TRBV7-3,.,.,TRBJ2-2,CASSLSRAGELFF,TGTGCCAGCAGCTTGTCTCGGGCCGGGGAGCTGTTTTTT
14,TRBV12-5,.,.,TRBJ1-6,CASGSNRVGSPLHF,TGTGCTAGTGGTTCAAACAGGGTCGGATCACCCCTCCACTTT
15,TRBV6-1,few,.,TRBJ1-6,CASSEAGTRNSPLHF,TGTGCCAGCAGTGAAGCTGGGACACGTAATTCACCCCTCCACTTT
15,TRBV30,.,.,TRBJ1-3,CAWSPWKEIGNTIYF,TGTGCCTGGAGTCCTTGGAAGGAGATTGGAAACACCATATATTTT
13,TRBV29-1,.,.,TRBJ1-2,CSVGGGAGYGYTF,TGCAGCGTTGGGGGGGGCGCTGGTTATGGCTACACCTTC
18,TRBV21-1,.,.,TRBJ1-1,CASSWLPGQGKGGAEAFF,TGTGCCAGCAGCTGGCTACCGGGACAGGGAAAGGGTGGGGCTGAAGCTTTCTTT
14,TRBV6-1,once,.,TRBJ1-5,CASSVTGPNQPQHF,TGTGCCAGCAGTGTGACAGGTCCCAATCAGCCCCAGCATTTT
14,TRBV5-6,.,.,TRBJ1-4,CASSFGTSNEKLFF,TGTGCCAGCAGCTTCGGGACATCTAATGAAAAACTGTTTTTT
16,TRBV6-6,few,.,TRBJ1-1,CASSYYPMGGVSEAFF,TGTGCCAGCAGTTACTACCCCATGGGCGGGGTCTCTGAAGCTTTCTTT
14,TRBV9,.,.,TRBJ1-4,CASTREAVNEKLFF,TGTGCCAGCACACGGGAAGCAGTTAATGAAAAACTGTTTTTT
18,TRBV5-4,.,.,TRBJ2-6,CASSLIASYIAGANVLTF,TGTGCCAGCAGCTTGATAGCCTCGTACATTGCTGGGGCCAACGTCCTGACTTTC
13,TRBV7-6,.,.,TRBJ2-5,CASTRTVQETQYF,TGTGCCAGCACCAGGACAGTCCAAGAGACCCAGTACTTC
12,TRBV2,.,.,TRBJ2-5,CASSDGEKTQYF,TGTGCCAGCAGTGACGGGGAGAAGACCCAGTACTTC
16,TRBV30,.,.,TRBJ2-7,CAWSVRGQGGTYEQYF,TGTGCCTGGAGTGTACGAGGACAGGGAGGGACCTACGAGCAGTACTTC
13,TRBV9,.,.,TRBJ2-3,CASSVLLADTQYF,TGTGCCAGCAGCGTACTTCTAGCGGATACGCAGTATTTT
15,TRBV6-6,.,.,TRBJ1-2,CASRESARQHYGYTF,TGTGCCAGCAGGGAAAGTGCCAGGCAGCACTATGGCTACACCTTC
14,TRBV11-2,once,.,TRBJ2-3,CASRAPILTDTQYF,TGTGCCAGCAGGGCCCCGATTCTCACAGATACGCAGTATTTT
16,TRBV5-1,once,.,TRBJ1-5,CASSPRGGDSNQPQHF,TGCGCCAGCAGCCCCCGGGGAGGGGATAGCAATCAGCCCCAGCATTTT
16,TRBV2,.,TRBD1,TRBJ2-1,CASSESPGGARNEQFF,TGTGCCAGCAGTGAAAGCCCAGGGGGCGCGAGGAATGAGCAGTTCTTC
15,TRBV7-6,.,TRBD2,TRBJ2-1,CASTETGGMLNEQFF,TGTGCCAGCACCGAAACCGGGGGGATGCTCAATGAGCAGTTCTTC
12,TRBV5-6,.,.,TRBJ2-7,CASSLGGYEQYF,TGTGCCAGCAGCTTGGGGGGCTACGAGCAGTACTTC
14,TRBV2,.,TRBD1,TRBJ1-2,CASTLGQGADGYTF,TGTGCCAGCACGCTGGGACAGGGGGCTGATGGCTACACCTTC
14,TRBV5-5,.,TRBD1,TRBJ2-7,CASSLTGGKYEQYF,TGTGCCAGCAGCTTGACAGGGGGCAAGTACGAGCAGTACTTC
18,TRBV4-2,.,TRBD2,TRBJ2-7,CASSQGPLLAGSSYEQYF,TGTGCCAGCAGCCAAGGGCCGTTGCTAGCGGGGAGCTCCTACGAGCAGTACTTC
17,TRBV14,.,TRBD1,TRBJ2-7,CASSQEAPGTGAYEQYF,TGTGCCAGCAGCCAAGAGGCGCCTGGGACAGGGGCCTACGAGCAGTACTTC
14,TRBV18,.,.,TRBJ1-4,CASSPSREDEKLFF,TGTGCCAGCTCACCCTCCAGGGAGGATGAAAAACTGTTTTTT
13,TRBV6-1,few,.,TRBJ1-3,CASSTSSGNTIYF,TGTGCCAGCAGTACCAGCTCTGGAAACACCATATATTTT
15,TRBV19,.,TRBD1,TRBJ1-2,CASSLRQGDNYGYTF,TGTGCCAGTAGTCTTAGACAGGGTGATAACTATGGCTACACCTTC
12,TRBV5-1,.,.,TRBJ2-5,CASSLDAGEQYF,TGCGCCAGCAGCTTGGATGCAGGGGAGCAGTACTTC
16,TRBV5-1,.,.,TRBJ2-7,CASSLGVGGLSYEQYF,TGCGCCAGCAGCTTGGGGGTCGGCGGTTTGTCCTACGAGCAGTACTTC
14,TRBV28,.,.,TRBJ2-2,CASSLPQGSGELFF,TGTGCCAGCAGTTTACCCCAGGGTTCCGGGGAGCTGTTTTTT
15,TRBV5-1,.,.,TRBJ1-1,CASSLLEGGNTEAFF,TGCGCCAGCAGCCTCCTGGAGGGAGGGAACACTGAAGCTTTCTTT
16,TRBV5-4,.,TRBD1,TRBJ2-1,CASRGTGGAVVDEQFF,TGTGCCAGCAGAGGGACAGGGGGCGCGGTAGTGGATGAGCAGTTCTTC
15,TRBV6-5,.,TRBD2,TRBJ2-1,CASSYGLAGGNEQFF,TGTGCCAGCAGTTACGGGCTAGCGGGGGGCAATGAGCAGTTCTTC
14,TRBV7-2,.,.,TRBJ1-1,CASSLDGGRTEAFF,TGTGCCAGCAGCTTAGACGGGGGACGGACTGAAGCTTTCTTT
17,TRBV5-4,.,TRBD2,TRBJ2-5,CASSYGAGGPHQETQYF,TGTGCCAGCAGCTACGGAGCGGGGGGGCCCCACCAAGAGACCCAGTACTTC
14,TRBV6-6,.,TRBD1,TRBJ1-2,CASSAAGGAYGYTF,TGTGCCAGCAGTGCAGCAGGGGGCGCGTACGGCTACACCTTC
13,TRBV5-1,.,.,TRBJ1-2,CASSLGGFNGYTF,TGCGCCAGCAGCTTAGGAGGGTTTAATGGCTACACCTTC
16,TRBV7-9,many,TRBD1,TRBJ1-6,CASSLHSQGARSPLHF,TGTGCCAGCAGCTTACATAGCCAGGGGGCAAGATCACCCCTCCACTTT
16,TRBV4-2,.,.,TRBJ1-5,CASSQETGINNQPQHF,TGTGCCAGCAGCCAAGAAACGGGGATTAACAATCAGCCCCAGCATTTT
15,TRBV5-1,few,TRBD1,TRBJ2-5,CASSLTGALQETQYF,TGCGCCAGCAGTTTGACAGGGGCCCTCCAAGAGACCCAGTACTTC
19,TRBV16,.,.,TRBJ1-3,CASSPRASSGMGSGNTIYF,TGTGCCAGCAGCCCCCGCGCGTCATCAGGGATGGGCTCTGGAAACACCATATATTTT
16,TRBV5-1,once,TRBD1,TRBJ1-6,CASSLGRTGGNSPLHF,TGCGCCAGCAGCCTCGGTCGGACAGGGGGTAATTCACCCCTCCACTTT
14,TRBV5-1,.,.,TRBJ2-2,CASRPTGDTGELFF,TGCGCCAGCAGACCGACAGGTGACACCGGGGAGCTGTTTTTT
16,TRBV5-3,.,TRBD1,TRBJ1-1,CARNYYRDRGNTEAFF,TGTGCCAGAAACTATTACCGGGACAGGGGTAACACTGAAGCTTTCTTT
14,TRBV11-2,.,.,TRBJ1-2,CASSLDQAVYGYTF,TGTGCCAGCAGCTTAGATCAGGCAGTGTATGGCTACACCTTC
16,TRBV7-9,.,TRBD1,TRBJ1-1,CASSLLKTGGNTEAFF,TGTGCCAGCAGCTTACTGAAGACAGGGGGTAACACTGAAGCTTTCTTT
13,TRBV12-5,.,.,TRBJ1-2,CASGFGQNYGYTF,TGTGCTAGTGGTTTCGGACAGAATTATGGCTACACCTTC
15,TRBV5-1,once,TRBD1,TRBJ2-3,CASSFGTVNTDTQYF,TGCGCCAGCAGCTTCGGGACAGTTAACACAGATACGCAGTATTTT